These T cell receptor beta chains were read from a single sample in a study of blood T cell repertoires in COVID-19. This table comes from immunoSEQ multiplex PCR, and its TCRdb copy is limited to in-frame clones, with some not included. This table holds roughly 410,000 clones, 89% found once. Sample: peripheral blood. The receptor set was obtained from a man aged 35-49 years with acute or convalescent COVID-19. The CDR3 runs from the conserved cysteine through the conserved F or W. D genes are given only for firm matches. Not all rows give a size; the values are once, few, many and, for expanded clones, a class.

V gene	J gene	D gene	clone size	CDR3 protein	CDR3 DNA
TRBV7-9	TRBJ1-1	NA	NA	CASSLAAGMGTEAFF	TGTGCCAGCAGCTTAGCAGCGGGGATGGGTACTGAAGCTTTCTTT
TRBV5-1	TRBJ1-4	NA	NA	CASSQTGRADEKLFF	TGCGCCAGCAGCCAAACAGGGCGGGCTGATGAAAAACTGTTTTTT
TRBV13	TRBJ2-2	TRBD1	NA	CASSIRTGTAITGELFF	TGTGCCAGCAGCATACGAACCGGGACAGCCATCACCGGGGAGCTGTTTTTT
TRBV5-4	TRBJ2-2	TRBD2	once	CASSSGGAGNTGELFF	TGTGCCAGCAGCTCCGGGGGGGCAGGGAACACCGGGGAGCTGTTTTTT
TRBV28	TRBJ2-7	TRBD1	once	CASSHYTGVSLSYEQYF	TGTGCCAGCAGTCATTATACAGGGGTTTCGCTCTCCTACGAGCAGTACTTC
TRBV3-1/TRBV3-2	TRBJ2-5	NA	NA	CASSPGLDQETQYF	TGTGCCAGCAGCCCGGGACTTGACCAAGAGACCCAGTACTTC
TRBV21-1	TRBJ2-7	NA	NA	CARLSSGSYEQYF	TGTGCCAGACTTAGTAGCGGCTCCTACGAGCAGTACTTC
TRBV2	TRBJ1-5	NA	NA	CASSGQTNSNQPQHF	TGTGCCAGCAGTGGACAGACAAATAGCAATCAGCCCCAGCATTTT
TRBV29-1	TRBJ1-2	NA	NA	CSVGGEWYGYTF	TGCAGCGTTGGGGGAGAATGGTATGGCTACACCTTC
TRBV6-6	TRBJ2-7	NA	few	CASSPAPGIYEQYF	TGTGCCAGCAGTCCGGCCCCAGGGATCTACGAGCAGTACTTC
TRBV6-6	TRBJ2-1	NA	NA	CASGLFGSYNEQFF	TGTGCCAGCGGCCTGTTTGGCTCTTACAATGAGCAGTTCTTC
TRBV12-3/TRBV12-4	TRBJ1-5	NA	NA	CASRAGGNQPQHF	TGTGCCAGCAGGGCAGGGGGCAATCAGCCCCAGCATTTT